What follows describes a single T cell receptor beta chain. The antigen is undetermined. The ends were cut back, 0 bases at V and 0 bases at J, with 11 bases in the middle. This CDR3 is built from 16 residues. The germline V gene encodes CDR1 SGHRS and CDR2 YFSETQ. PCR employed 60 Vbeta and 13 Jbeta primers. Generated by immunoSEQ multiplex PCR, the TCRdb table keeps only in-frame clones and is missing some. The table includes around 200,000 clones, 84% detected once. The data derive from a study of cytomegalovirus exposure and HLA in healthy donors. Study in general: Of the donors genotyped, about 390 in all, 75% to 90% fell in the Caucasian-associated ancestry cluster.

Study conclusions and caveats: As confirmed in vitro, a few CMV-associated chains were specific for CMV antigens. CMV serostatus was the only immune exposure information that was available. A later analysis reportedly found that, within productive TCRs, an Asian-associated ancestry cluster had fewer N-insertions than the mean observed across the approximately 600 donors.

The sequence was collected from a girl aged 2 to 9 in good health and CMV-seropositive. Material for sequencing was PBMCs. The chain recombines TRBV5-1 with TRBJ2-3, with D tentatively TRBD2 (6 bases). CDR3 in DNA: TGCGCCAGCAGCTTGGGGGGGGATTGGAGCACAGATACGCAGTATTTT. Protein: CASSLGGDWSTDTQYF. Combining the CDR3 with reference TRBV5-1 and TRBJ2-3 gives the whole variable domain KAGVTQTPRYLIKTRGQQVTLSCSPISGHRSVSWYQQTPGQGLQFLFEYFSETQRNKGNFPGRFSGRQFSNSRSEMNVSTLELGDSALYLCASSLGGDWSTDTQYFGPGTRLTVL.